The rows below give T cell receptor beta chains drawn from one sample of a study of T-cell reconstitution after alpha-beta-depleted transplantation in children. One entry per CDR3 protein results from TCRdb running MiXCR on the PCR reads. This sample has hundreds of thousands of distinct CDR3 sequences; about 10% occur once, and the top ten carry 3.5% to 5%. Sample: PBMCs from the stem cell graft donor, taken from the stem cell graft. The receptor source for this set is a human donor who donated a stem cell graft to a child with acute myeloid leukemia. The CDR3 runs from the conserved cysteine through the conserved F or W. D genes are given only for firm matches. Clone size is stated in some rows and not others, as once, few, many or a class when expanded.

>TRBV27|NA|TRBJ2-7|NA
TGTGCCAGCAGCCGATATCCGGTATACTACGAGCAGTACTTC
CASSRYPVYYEQYF
>TRBV12-3/TRBV12-4|TRBD2|TRBJ2-1|few
TGTGCCAGCAGGCGGGAGGACTACAATGAGCAGTTCTTC
CASRREDYNEQFF
>TRBV3-1|NA|TRBJ2-7|NA
TGTGCCAGCAGCCGGAGGGACACTCTCTACGAGCAGTACTTC
CASSRRDTLYEQYF
>TRBV27|TRBD1|TRBJ2-7|NA
TGTGCCAGCAGTCCGGGGACAGGGGGGCAATACGAGCAGTACTTC
CASSPGTGGQYEQYF
>TRBV29-1|TRBD2|TRBJ2-1|many
TGCAGCGTTGAAGGTTCTAGCGGGAGAAGTGAGCAGTTCTTC
CSVEGSSGRSEQFF
>TRBV14|NA|TRBJ1-2|many
TGTGCCAGCAGCCAAGAGACTGGCAGGGGATCGCCCTATGGCTACACCTTC
CASSQETGRGSPYGYTF
>TRBV24-1|TRBD2|TRBJ2-3|NA
TGTGCCACCAGTGATTCGCTAGCGGGAGCGCTAGATACGCAGTATTTT
CATSDSLAGALDTQYF
>TRBV5-1|TRBD2|TRBJ2-1|few
TGCGCCAGCAGCCGTCAGGCTAGCGGGAGATGGGGTGAGCAGTTCTTC
CASSRQASGRWGEQFF
>TRBV5-1|NA|TRBJ2-1|NA
TGCGCCAGCAGCTCAACCTGGGTCAGCTCCTACAATGAGCAGTTCTTC
CASSSTWVSSYNEQFF
>TRBV7-9|NA|TRBJ2-7|NA
TGTGCCAGCAGCTTAGCGATGGGGAACTCCTACGAGCAGTACTTC
CASSLAMGNSYEQYF
>TRBV6-1|TRBD2|TRBJ2-7|many
TGTGCCAGCAGAAGAGGGAGGGAACCCTACGAGCAGTACTTC
CASRRGREPYEQYF
>TRBV20-1|TRBD1|TRBJ1-1|few
TGCAGTGCTAAATCCGGGACAGGAAACACTGAAGCTTTCTTT
CSAKSGTGNTEAFF
>TRBV6-2/TRBV6-3|NA|TRBJ2-5|many
TGTGCCAGCAGAGGACAGCCTGACTACCAAGAGACCCAGTACTTC
CASRGQPDYQETQYF
>TRBV28|NA|TRBJ2-3|few
TGTGCCAGCAGTTTATCGGTGGGGGGCGCCCGCACAGATACGCAGTATTTT
CASSLSVGGARTDTQYF
>TRBV10-3|NA|TRBJ2-7|NA
TGTGCCATCAGTGATGGTGGTGACAGTACCTACGAGCAGTACTTC
CAISDGGDSTYEQYF
>TRBV29-1|NA|TRBJ1-2|many
TGCAGCGTTGAATCGGACAGTTTTGGCTATGGCTACACCTTC
CSVESDSFGYGYTF
>TRBV7-2|NA|TRBJ2-1|many
TGTGCCAGCAGCTCCACCCTAACCTACAATGAGCAGTTCTTC
CASSSTLTYNEQFF
>TRBV6-5|TRBD1|TRBJ1-4|NA
TGTGCCAGCAGTTACCTTATTCCGGGGACAGGGGGCGAAAAACTGTTTTTT
CASSYLIPGTGGEKLFF
>TRBV20-1|TRBD1|TRBJ2-7|few
TGCAGTGCAAGGGACAGGGGGGCCTACCAGCAGTACTTC
CSARDRGAYQQYF
>TRBV7-2|NA|TRBJ2-3|NA
TGTGCCAGCAGCTCAGGGCCCGGACCTACAGATACGCAGTATTTT
CASSSGPGPTDTQYF
>TRBV30|NA|TRBJ2-3|few
TGTGCCTGGAGTGTAATCAGCTCTAGCACAGATACGCAGTATTTT
CAWSVISSSTDTQYF
>TRBV27|TRBD1|TRBJ2-7|few
TGTGCCAGCAGTTTTACCTCCGGGACAGGACCGGAGTACTTC
CASSFTSGTGPEYF
>TRBV7-2|NA|TRBJ2-7|few
TGTGCCAGCAGCGCCCAGCTAGCGCCCTACGAGCAGTACTTC
CASSAQLAPYEQYF
>TRBV15|NA|TRBJ1-1|NA
TGTGCCACCAGCAGAGATCGTAGGGGAGGGATGAACACTGAAGCTTTCTTT
CATSRDRRGGMNTEAFF
>TRBV7-2|TRBD2|TRBJ2-7|many
TGTGCCAGCAGCTTTTCTGGGGCTAGCGGGAACTACGAGCAGTACTTC
CASSFSGASGNYEQYF
>TRBV7-8|NA|TRBJ2-7|NA
TGTGCCAGCAGCTTAGTGGGACTTGGATACTACGAGCAGTACTTC
CASSLVGLGYYEQYF
>TRBV19|TRBD1|TRBJ2-1|few
TGTGCCAGTAGTCGGACAGGGCCCTACAATGAGCAGTTCTTC
CASSRTGPYNEQFF
>TRBV20-1|TRBD2|TRBJ2-3|NA
TGCAGTGCTAGAGCATTCATGGGGGGGGACACAGATACGCAGTATTTT
CSARAFMGGDTDTQYF
>TRBV20-1|TRBD2|TRBJ2-3|many
TGCAGTGCTAGAGATATAGCGGCCCCGGGGAGGGGCACAGATACGCAGTATTTT
CSARDIAAPGRGTDTQYF
>TRBV11-2|NA|TRBJ2-3|NA
TGTGCCAGCAGCTCAACGAGGACTGTTAAGGGAGATACGCAGTATTTT
CASSSTRTVKGDTQYF
>TRBV11-3|NA|TRBJ2-1|few
TGTGCCAGCAGCCCTGGCAGGCTAGGGGAGATCAATGAGCAGTTCTTC
CASSPGRLGEINEQFF
>TRBV5-1|NA|TRBJ1-6|NA
TGCGCCAGCAGCTTGGCCCCCGAGGACCCCCTCCACTTT
CASSLAPEDPLHF
>TRBV29-1|TRBD1|TRBJ1-1|many
TGCAGCGTTGAAGACCTACCGGGACAGAAAAACCCTTTT
CSVEDLPGQKNPF
>TRBV6-6|NA|TRBJ1-2|few
TGTGCCAGCAGTTATGGGGCAGGGCCAGGCTACACCTTC
CASSYGAGPGYTF
>TRBV28|NA|TRBJ2-2|many
TGTGCCAGCAGACCGGGACTCTACACCGGGGAGCTGTTTTTT
CASRPGLYTGELFF
>TRBV7-2|NA|TRBJ1-5|NA
TGTGCCAGCAGCCACGGTGCGACGGCAAGGCCCCAGCATTTT
CASSHGATARPQHF
>TRBV6-1|NA|TRBJ1-5|NA
TGTGCCAGCAGCCAAGGGTGGCAGCCAAATAGCAATCAGCCCCAGCATTTT
CASSQGWQPNSNQPQHF
>TRBV29-1|NA|TRBJ1-2|many
TGCAGCGTTGAAGAGGCAAACTATGGCTACACCTTC
CSVEEANYGYTF
>TRBV20-1|NA|TRBJ2-7|many
TGCAGTGCTAGATCCGCTAGTAACTACGAGCAGTACTTC
CSARSASNYEQYF
>TRBV29-1|NA|TRBJ1-2|NA
TGCAGCGTTGAAGTTGGTCGGACGGCCCTAGGCTACACCTTC
CSVEVGRTALGYTF
>TRBV29-1|NA|TRBJ2-5|NA
TGCAGCGTTGACAACCAAGAGACCCAGTACTTC
CSVDNQETQYF
>TRBV5-1|NA|TRBJ2-3|NA
TGCGCCAGCAGCTTGGAGCTGCCCGAAGATACGCAGTATTTT
CASSLELPEDTQYF
>TRBV4-3|TRBD1|TRBJ1-1|many
TGCGCCAGCAGCCACCGAGAGCCGGGACAGGGGATAGGAGGAGCTTTCTTT
CASSHREPGQGIGGAFF
>TRBV5-1|NA|TRBJ2-5|NA
TGCGCCAGCACCCCCGGCCCAGGAGTGGGGGGCCAAGAGACCCAGTACTTC
CASTPGPGVGGQETQYF
>TRBV4-2|NA|TRBJ2-5|few
TGTGCCAGCAGCCAAATGGGAGAGGGGACCCAGTACTTC
CASSQMGEGTQYF